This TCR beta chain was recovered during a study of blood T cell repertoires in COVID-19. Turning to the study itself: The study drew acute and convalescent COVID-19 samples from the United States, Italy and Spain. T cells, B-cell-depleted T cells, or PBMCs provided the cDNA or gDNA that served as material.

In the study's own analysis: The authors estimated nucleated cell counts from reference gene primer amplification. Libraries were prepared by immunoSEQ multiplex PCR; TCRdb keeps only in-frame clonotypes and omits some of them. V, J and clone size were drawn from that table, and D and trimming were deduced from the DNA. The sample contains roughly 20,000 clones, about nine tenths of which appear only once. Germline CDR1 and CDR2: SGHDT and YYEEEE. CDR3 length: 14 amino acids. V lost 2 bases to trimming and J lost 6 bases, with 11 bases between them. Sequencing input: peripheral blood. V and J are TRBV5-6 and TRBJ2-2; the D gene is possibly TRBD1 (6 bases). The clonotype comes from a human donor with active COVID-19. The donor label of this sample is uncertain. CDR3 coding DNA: TGTGCCAGCAGCTTCTTAGGGGGAGCCGGGGAGCTGTTTTTT. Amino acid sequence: CASSFLGGAGELFF.